These 7 T cell receptor beta chains were all obtained from the same sample, sequenced in a study of blood T cell repertoires in COVID-19. The method was immunoSEQ multiplex PCR; TCRdb's version includes in-frame clones alone and lacks a portion of them. The repertoire holds 200,000 to 250,000 clones, with 80% as singletons. Specimen: peripheral blood. These TCRs come from a woman aged 70-85 years with acute or convalescent COVID-19.

This rearrangement joins TRBV6-6 to TRBJ1-2; the match to TRBD1 covers 7 bases. The CDR3 sequence is 14 residues long. Trimming removed 6 bases from V and 5 bases from J; junction bases left unmatched: 9. Germline assignment: CDR1 MNHNY and CDR2 SVGAGI (reference sequence). For the CDR3, the DNA is TGTGCCAGCAGGGAGGGGGCGATAGAGTATGGCTACACCTTC. Its translation: CASREGAIEYGYTF.

The chain combines TRBV28 with TRBJ2-1, with 9 bases that match TRBD1. CDR1 MDHEN and CDR2 SYDVKM come from the germline V gene. J was trimmed by 7 bases and V by 6 bases; bases with no gene match: 7. The CDR3 loop spans 14 amino acids. The CDR3, as DNA: TGTGCCAGCAGGTTGAGACAGGGGGTAAATGAGCAGTTCTTC. Its translation is CASRLRQGVNEQFF.

V gene TRBV11-2 combines with J gene TRBJ1-1; D is undetermined. V lost 6 bases and J 5 bases, leaving 13 bases between the germline ends. Per germline, CDR1 SGHAT and CDR2 FQNNGV. This CDR3 region has 13 residues. The CDR3 nucleotides read TGTGCCAGCAGTCTTCAGTCCTGGACTGAAGCTTTCTTT. This translates into CASSLQSWTEAFF.

Only a few counts were recorded for this clone. V gene TRBV5-1 combines with J gene TRBJ2-2; 8 bases align to TRBD1. With V trimmed by 5 bases and J by 2 bases, 11 bases remained unmatched. CDR3 size: 17 residues. CDR1 and CDR2 from the germline V gene are SGHRS and YFSETQ. CDR3 nucleotide sequence: TGCGCCAGCAGGCGTTTTGGGCAGGGGGCAAACACCGGGGAGCTGTTTTTT. Amino acid sequence: CASRRFGQGANTGELFF.

This rearrangement joins TRBV19 to TRBJ1-1; 8 bases match TRBD1. The CDR3 length is 14 residues. The J segment lost 4 bases and the V segment lost 6 bases, leaving 7 bases of the junction unmatched. Germline loops: CDR1 LNHDA, CDR2 SQIVND (reference sequence). CDR3 nucleotide sequence: TGTGCCAGTAGCAGGACAGGGCTCGGCACTGAAGCTTTCTTT. It yields the protein CASSRTGLGTEAFF.

Note on this clone: Other DNA sequences in this specimen translate into the identical CDR3. The gene calls are TRBV28 and TRBJ1-3; 9 positions match TRBD1. J gave up 8 bases and V 6 bases, and 5 bases lay outside the gene matches. The germline V gene encodes CDR1 MDHEN and CDR2 SYDVKM. The CDR3 runs to 13 residues. The CDR3 sequence is CASSTGQGDTIYF. DNA of the CDR3: TGTGCCAGCAGCACGGGACAGGGAGACACCATATATTTT.

This sequence joins TRBV15 and TRBJ1-4; no firm D call. V gave up 3 bases and J gave up 17 bases, with 25 bases separating them. Germline lookup yields CDR1 LNHNV and CDR2 YYDKDF (reference sequence). The CDR3 covers 15 residues. The CDR3 is CATSSSPSGFYPSFF. The DNA for the CDR3 is TGTGCCACCAGCAGTTCCCCTAGCGGCTTCTACCCGAGTTTTTTT. Full variable domain (remainder filled in from reference TRBV15 and TRBJ1-4): DAMVIQNPRYQVTQFGKPVTLSCSQTLNHNVMYWYQQKSSQAPKLLFHYYDKDFNNEADTPDNFQSRRPNTSFCFLDIRSPGLGDTAMYLCATSSSPSGFYPSFFGSGTQLSVL.